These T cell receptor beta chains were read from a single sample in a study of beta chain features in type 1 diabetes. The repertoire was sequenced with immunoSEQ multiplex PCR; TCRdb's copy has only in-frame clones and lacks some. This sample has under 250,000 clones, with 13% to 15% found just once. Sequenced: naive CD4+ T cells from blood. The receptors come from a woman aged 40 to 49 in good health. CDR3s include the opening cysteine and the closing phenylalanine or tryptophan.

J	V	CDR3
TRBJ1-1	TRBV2	CASSVVWGQGHNTEAFF
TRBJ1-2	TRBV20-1	CSASRPGGYTF
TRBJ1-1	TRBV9	CASSSSQGATGEAFF
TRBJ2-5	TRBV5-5	CASSLWIGQNEKTQYF
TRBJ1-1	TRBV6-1	CASRDAGILNTEAFF
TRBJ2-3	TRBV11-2	CASSKTAGGGTDTQYF
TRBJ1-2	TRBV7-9	CASSHQGAPPHYGYTF
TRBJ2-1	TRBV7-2	CASSVGLAGLNEQFF
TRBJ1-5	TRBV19	CASSIGGALGNQPQHF
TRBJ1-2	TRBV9	CASSAPGTGNYGYTF
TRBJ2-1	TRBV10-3	CAISESGGPYNEQFF
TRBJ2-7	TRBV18	CASSPDKGQQSSYEQYF
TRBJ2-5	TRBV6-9	CASSYTTALAGDPQETQYF
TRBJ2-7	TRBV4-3	CASSQDGGPRFYEQYF
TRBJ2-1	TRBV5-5	CASSLAGLAVSSYNEQFF
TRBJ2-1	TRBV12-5	CASGGQTYNEQFF
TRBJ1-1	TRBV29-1	CSVGTGANTEAFF
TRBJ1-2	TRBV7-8	CASRKSHRASGRDYGYTF
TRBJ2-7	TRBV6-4	CATPSRDEQYF
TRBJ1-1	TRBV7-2	CASRPMLPRTGGTEAFF
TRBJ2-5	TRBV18	CASSPAGFGVETQYF
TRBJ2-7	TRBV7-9	CASSLAGQGSYEQYF
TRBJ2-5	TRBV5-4	CASSLSNGQETQYF
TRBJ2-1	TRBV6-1	CASSEGQARYNEQFF
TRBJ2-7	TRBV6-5	CASSYSAVAGGREQYF
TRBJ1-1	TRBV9	CASSVETGRMNTEAFF
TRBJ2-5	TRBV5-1	CASSPSGISETQYF
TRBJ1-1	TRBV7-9	CASSFSGASTAQGTEAFF
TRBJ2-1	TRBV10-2	CASSPDIFSSYNEQFF
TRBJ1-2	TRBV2	CASRGGAAGYTF
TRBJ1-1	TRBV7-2	CASSIDREPHTEAFF
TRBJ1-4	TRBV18	CASSPTTNEKLFF
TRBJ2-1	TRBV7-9	CASSSRTGGADNEQFF
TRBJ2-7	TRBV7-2	CASSLVEGSYEQYF